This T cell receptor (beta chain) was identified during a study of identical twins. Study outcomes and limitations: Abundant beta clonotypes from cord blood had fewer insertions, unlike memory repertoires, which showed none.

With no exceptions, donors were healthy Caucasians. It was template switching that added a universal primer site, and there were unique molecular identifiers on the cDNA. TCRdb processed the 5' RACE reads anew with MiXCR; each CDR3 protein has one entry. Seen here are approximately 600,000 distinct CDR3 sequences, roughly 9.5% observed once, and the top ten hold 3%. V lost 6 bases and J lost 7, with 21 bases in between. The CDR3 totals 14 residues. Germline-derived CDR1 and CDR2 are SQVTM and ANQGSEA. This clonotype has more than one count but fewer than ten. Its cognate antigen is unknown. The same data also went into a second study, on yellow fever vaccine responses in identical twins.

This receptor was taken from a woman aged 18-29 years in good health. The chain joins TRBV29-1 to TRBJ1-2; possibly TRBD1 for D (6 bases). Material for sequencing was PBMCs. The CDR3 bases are TGCAGCGTCATGGACGACCGGGGGGGCTTTGGCTACACCTTC. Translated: CSVMDDRGGFGYTF. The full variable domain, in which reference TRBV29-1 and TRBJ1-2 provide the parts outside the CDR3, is SAVISQKPSRDICQRGTSLTIQCQVDSQVTMMFWYRQQPGQSLTLIATANQGSEATYESGFVIDKFPISRPNLTFSTLTVSNMSPEDSSIYLCSVMDDRGGFGYTFGSGTRLTVV.